This is a list of T cell receptor beta chains from one sample in a study of identical twins. TCRdb analysed the 5' RACE reads with MiXCR anew, one entry per CDR3 protein. The data hold some 240,000 distinct CDR3 sequences, with roughly 10% observed a single time. Sequencing was performed on memory T cells sorted from blood. These TCRs come from a man over 45 in good health. Each CDR3 is given with its conserved first and last residue. Fields, in order: clone size, D gene, V gene, CDR3 protein. A D gene is named only where the DNA matches it firmly. Size is stated for part of the rows, as once, few or many counts, or as a class when the clone is expanded.

clone_size: many
d_call: NA
v_call: TRBV12-3/TRBV12-4
cdr3_aa: CASSSGNQPQHF

clone_size: many
d_call: TRBD1
v_call: TRBV20-1
cdr3_aa: CSPGQGITDTQYF

clone_size: few
d_call: NA
v_call: TRBV29-1
cdr3_aa: CSVVLLASTGELFF

clone_size: many
d_call: TRBD1
v_call: TRBV20-1
cdr3_aa: CSATSGTEKTGELFF

clone_size: many
d_call: TRBD2
v_call: TRBV28
cdr3_aa: CASSQPAGAGGTYEQYF

clone_size: NA
d_call: TRBD2
v_call: TRBV9
cdr3_aa: CASSSGLENAGELFF

clone_size: many
d_call: NA
v_call: TRBV5-1
cdr3_aa: CASSLGEPTRDTQYF

clone_size: few
d_call: NA
v_call: TRBV10-3
cdr3_aa: CAISEQTDEQYF

clone_size: many
d_call: NA
v_call: TRBV28
cdr3_aa: CASSPTARVGYEQYF

clone_size: NA
d_call: NA
v_call: TRBV4-3
cdr3_aa: CASSQDLVVQFF

clone_size: many
d_call: TRBD1
v_call: TRBV7-2
cdr3_aa: CASSVGTGDEQFF

clone_size: NA
d_call: TRBD1
v_call: TRBV10-3
cdr3_aa: CAIGTGDTQYF

clone_size: few
d_call: NA
v_call: TRBV5-4
cdr3_aa: CASSINWETGELFF

clone_size: few
d_call: NA
v_call: TRBV11-2
cdr3_aa: CASSFSLRLPGGTDTQYF

clone_size: few
d_call: NA
v_call: TRBV18
cdr3_aa: CASSPLDNSPLHF

clone_size: NA
d_call: NA
v_call: TRBV6-2/TRBV6-3
cdr3_aa: CASTEPGFTGELFF

clone_size: many
d_call: TRBD2
v_call: TRBV5-1
cdr3_aa: CASSPLGLAGDNQETQYF

clone_size: few
d_call: NA
v_call: TRBV11-1
cdr3_aa: CASSRAVGLSSGANVLTF

clone_size: few
d_call: TRBD1
v_call: TRBV4-3
cdr3_aa: CASSQDLQGVNTIYF

clone_size: many
d_call: NA
v_call: TRBV2
cdr3_aa: CASKNGHPINTDTQYF

clone_size: NA
d_call: TRBD2
v_call: TRBV20-1
cdr3_aa: CSASDVAGGPGDTQYF

clone_size: few
d_call: TRBD1
v_call: TRBV6-2/TRBV6-3
cdr3_aa: CASIHRGKDYGYTF

clone_size: NA
d_call: TRBD2
v_call: TRBV7-2
cdr3_aa: CASSYPGGEINEQYF

clone_size: many
d_call: NA
v_call: TRBV12-3/TRBV12-4
cdr3_aa: CASSFSGVDYGYTF

clone_size: NA
d_call: NA
v_call: TRBV6-2/TRBV6-3
cdr3_aa: CASSYDFWGASSNQPQHF

clone_size: NA
d_call: TRBD2
v_call: TRBV5-6
cdr3_aa: CASSLSSGGPQETQYF

clone_size: many
d_call: NA
v_call: TRBV3-1
cdr3_aa: CASSGRGYTEAFF

clone_size: many
d_call: NA
v_call: TRBV4-1
cdr3_aa: CASSQDLAPLEQYF

clone_size: many
d_call: TRBD1
v_call: TRBV10-3
cdr3_aa: CAISDGTGIYEQYF

clone_size: NA
d_call: TRBD2
v_call: TRBV6-1
cdr3_aa: CASALTSGTYEQYF

clone_size: NA
d_call: TRBD1
v_call: TRBV6-1
cdr3_aa: CASRENRDSNEKLFF

clone_size: NA
d_call: NA
v_call: TRBV28
cdr3_aa: CASSLLWLDLAEGGYTF

clone_size: NA
d_call: NA
v_call: TRBV12-3/TRBV12-4
cdr3_aa: CASSLITRGYNEQFF

clone_size: few
d_call: NA
v_call: TRBV4-1
cdr3_aa: CASSQEQVAGEQYF

clone_size: NA
d_call: NA
v_call: TRBV7-9
cdr3_aa: CASSHQGPLNTEAFF